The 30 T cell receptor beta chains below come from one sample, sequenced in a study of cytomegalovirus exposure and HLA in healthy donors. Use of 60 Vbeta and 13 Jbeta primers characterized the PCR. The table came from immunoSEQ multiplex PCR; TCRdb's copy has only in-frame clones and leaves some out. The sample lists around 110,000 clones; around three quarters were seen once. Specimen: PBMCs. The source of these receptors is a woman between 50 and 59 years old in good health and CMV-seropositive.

The CDR3: CASSPRVGTEAFF. The CDR3 DNA sequence: TGTGCCAGCAGCCCCAGGGTCGGCACTGAAGCTTTCTTT. The chain uses TRBV11-1 and TRBJ1-1, with D possibly matching TRBD1 (5 bases). From germline, CDR1 is SGHAT and CDR2 FQDESV (reference sequence). This CDR3 is 13 amino acids long. V gave up 5 bases and J gave up 4 bases, with 11 bases separating them.

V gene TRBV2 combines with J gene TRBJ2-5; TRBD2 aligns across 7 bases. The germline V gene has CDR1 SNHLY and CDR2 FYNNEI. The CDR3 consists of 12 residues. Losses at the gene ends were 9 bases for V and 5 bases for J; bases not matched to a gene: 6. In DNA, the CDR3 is TGTGCCAGTCACTGGGGGGGTGAGACCCAGTACTTC. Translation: CASHWGGETQYF.

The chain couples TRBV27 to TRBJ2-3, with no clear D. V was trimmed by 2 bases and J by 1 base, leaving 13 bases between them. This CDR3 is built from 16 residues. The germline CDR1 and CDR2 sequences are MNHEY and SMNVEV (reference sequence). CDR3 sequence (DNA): TGTGCCAGCAGTTTAATGGTACCTATCGGCACAGATACGCAGTATTTT. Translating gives CASSLMVPIGTDTQYF.

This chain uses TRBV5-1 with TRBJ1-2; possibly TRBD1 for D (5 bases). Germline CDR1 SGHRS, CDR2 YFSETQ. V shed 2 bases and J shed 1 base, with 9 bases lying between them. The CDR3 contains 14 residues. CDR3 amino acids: CASSFTGGNYGYTF. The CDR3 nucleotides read TGCGCCAGCAGCTTTACGGGGGGTAACTATGGCTACACCTTC.

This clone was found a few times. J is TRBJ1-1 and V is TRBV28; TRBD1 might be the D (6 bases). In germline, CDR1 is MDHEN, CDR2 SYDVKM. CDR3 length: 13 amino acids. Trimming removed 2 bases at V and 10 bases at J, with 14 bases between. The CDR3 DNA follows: TGTGCCAGCAGTTTAGTCGGGGGGGCGGGAGCTTTCTTT. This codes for CASSLVGGAGAFF.

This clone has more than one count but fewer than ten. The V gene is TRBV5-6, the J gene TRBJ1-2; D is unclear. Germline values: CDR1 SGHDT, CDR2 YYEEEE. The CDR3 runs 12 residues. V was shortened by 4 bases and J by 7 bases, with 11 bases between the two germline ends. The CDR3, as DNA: TGTGCCAGCAGCCCCCTAGGCGGTGGCTACACCTTC. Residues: CASSPLGGGYTF. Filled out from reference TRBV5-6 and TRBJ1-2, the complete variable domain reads DAGVTQSPTHLIKTRGQQVTLRCSPKSGHDTVSWYQQALGQGPQFIFQYYEEEERQRGNFPDRFSGHQFPNYSSELNVNALLLGDSALYLCASSPLGGGYTFGSGTRLTVV.

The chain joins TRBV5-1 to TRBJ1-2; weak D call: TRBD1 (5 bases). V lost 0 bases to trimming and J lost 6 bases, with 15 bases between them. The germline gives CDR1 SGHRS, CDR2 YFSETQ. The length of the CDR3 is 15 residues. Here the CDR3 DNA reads TGCGCCAGCAGCTTGGAATTGGGGCAGGTGGATGGCTACACCTTC. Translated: CASSLELGQVDGYTF.

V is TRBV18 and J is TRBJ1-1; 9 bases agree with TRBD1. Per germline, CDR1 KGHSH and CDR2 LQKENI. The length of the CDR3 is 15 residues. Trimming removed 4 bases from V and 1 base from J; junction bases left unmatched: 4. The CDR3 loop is CASSQMGQGNTEAFF. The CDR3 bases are TGTGCCAGCTCACAGATGGGACAGGGGAACACTGAAGCTTTCTTT.

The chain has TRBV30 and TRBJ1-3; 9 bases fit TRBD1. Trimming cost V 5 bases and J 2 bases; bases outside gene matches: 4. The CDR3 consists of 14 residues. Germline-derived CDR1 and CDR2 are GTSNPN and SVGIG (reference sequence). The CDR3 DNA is TGTGCCTGGGGGACAGGGAACACTGGAAACACCATATATTTT. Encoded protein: CAWGTGNTGNTIYF. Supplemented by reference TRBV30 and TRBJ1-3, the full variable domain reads SQTIHQWPATLVQPVGSPLSLECTVEGTSNPNLYWYRQAAGRGLQLLFYSVGIGQISSEVPQNLSASRPQDRQFILSSKKLLLSDSGFYLCAWGTGNTGNTIYFGEGSWLTVV.

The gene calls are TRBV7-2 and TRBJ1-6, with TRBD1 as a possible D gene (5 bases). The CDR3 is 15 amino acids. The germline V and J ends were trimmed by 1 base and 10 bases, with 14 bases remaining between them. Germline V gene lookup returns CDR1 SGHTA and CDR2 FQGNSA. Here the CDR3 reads CASSLEAGKGSPLHF. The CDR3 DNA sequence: TGTGCCAGCAGCTTAGAGGCAGGGAAGGGCTCACCCCTCCACTTT.

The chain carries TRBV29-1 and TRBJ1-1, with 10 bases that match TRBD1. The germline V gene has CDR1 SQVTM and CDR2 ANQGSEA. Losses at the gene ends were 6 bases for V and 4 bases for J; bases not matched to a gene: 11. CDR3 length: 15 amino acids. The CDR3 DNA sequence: TGCAGCGTCCTCCTTCCCGGGACAGGGGCCACTGAAGCTTTCTTT. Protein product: CSVLLPGTGATEAFF. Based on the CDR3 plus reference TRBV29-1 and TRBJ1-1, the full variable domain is SAVISQKPSRDICQRGTSLTIQCQVDSQVTMMFWYRQQPGQSLTLIATANQGSEATYESGFVIDKFPISRPNLTFSTLTVSNMSPEDSSIYLCSVLLPGTGATEAFFGQGTRLTVV.

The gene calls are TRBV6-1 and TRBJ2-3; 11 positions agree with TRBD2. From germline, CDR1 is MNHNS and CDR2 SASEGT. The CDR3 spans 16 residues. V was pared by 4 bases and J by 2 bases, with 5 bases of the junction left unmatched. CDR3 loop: CASSGLAGGLTDTQYF. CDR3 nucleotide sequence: TGTGCCAGCAGTGGGCTAGCGGGGGGACTCACAGATACGCAGTATTTT.

The CDR3 loop reads CASSRLAGGGTDTQYF. CDR3 nucleotide sequence: TGCGCCAGCAGCCGACTAGCGGGGGGCGGCACAGATACGCAGTATTTT. This rearrangement joins TRBV4-3 to TRBJ2-3, with 13 bases matching TRBD2. V lost 4 bases to trimming and J lost 1 base; unmatched junction nucleotides: 2. The CDR3 is 16 amino acids. Germline assignment: CDR1 LGHNA and CDR2 YSLEER.

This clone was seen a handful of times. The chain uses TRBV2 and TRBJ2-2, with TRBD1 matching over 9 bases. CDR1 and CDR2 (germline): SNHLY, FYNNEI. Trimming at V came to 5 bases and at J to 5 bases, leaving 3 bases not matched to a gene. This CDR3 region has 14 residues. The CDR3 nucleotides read TGTGCCAGCAGTTCCGACAGGGGGACCGGGGAGCTGTTTTTT. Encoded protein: CASSSDRGTGELFF.

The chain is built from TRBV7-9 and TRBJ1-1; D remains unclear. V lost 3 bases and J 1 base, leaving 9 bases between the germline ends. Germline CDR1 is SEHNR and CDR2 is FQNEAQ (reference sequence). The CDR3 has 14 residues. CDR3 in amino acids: CASSLPPGNTEAFF. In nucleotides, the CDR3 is TGTGCCAGCAGCTTGCCCCCAGGGAACACTGAAGCTTTCTTT.

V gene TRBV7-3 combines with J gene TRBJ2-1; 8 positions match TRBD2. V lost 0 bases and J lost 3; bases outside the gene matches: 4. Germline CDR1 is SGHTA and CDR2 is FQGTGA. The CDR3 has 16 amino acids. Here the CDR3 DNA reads TGTGCCAGCAGCTTAACGGGGCGGGGGGTCTACAATGAGCAGTTCTTC. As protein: CASSLTGRGVYNEQFF.

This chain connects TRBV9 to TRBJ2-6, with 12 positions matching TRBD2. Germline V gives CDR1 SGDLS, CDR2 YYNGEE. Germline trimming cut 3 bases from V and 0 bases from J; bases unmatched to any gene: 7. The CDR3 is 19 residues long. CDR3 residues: CASSGVTSGGLSGANVLTF. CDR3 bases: TGTGCCAGCAGCGGGGTGACTAGCGGGGGACTCTCTGGGGCCAACGTCCTGACTTTC.

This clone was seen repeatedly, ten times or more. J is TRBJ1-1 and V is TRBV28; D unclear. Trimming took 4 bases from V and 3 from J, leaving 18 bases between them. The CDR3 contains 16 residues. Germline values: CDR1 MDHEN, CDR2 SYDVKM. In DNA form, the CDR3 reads TGTGCCAGCAGTTCCCGATCCTGGTTGAGGGACACTGAAGCTTTCTTT. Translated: CASSSRSWLRDTEAFF.

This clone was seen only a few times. CDR3 in amino acids: CAIRGAGVRTEAFF. The CDR3 DNA is TGTGCCATCAGGGGGGCAGGGGTTAGGACTGAAGCTTTCTTT. This sequence joins TRBV10-3 and TRBJ1-1; tentative D call: TRBD1 (6 bases). V shed 6 bases and J shed 5 bases, with 16 bases lying between them. The V gene's germline CDR1 is ENHRY and CDR2 SYGVKD. This CDR3 region has 14 residues.

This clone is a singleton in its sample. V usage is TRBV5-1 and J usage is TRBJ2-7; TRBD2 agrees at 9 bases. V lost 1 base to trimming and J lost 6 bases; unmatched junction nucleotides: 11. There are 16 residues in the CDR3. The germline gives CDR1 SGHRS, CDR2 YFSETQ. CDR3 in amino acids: CASSLTSGGTGGEQYF. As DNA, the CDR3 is TGCGCCAGCAGCTTGACGAGCGGGGGGACGGGAGGCGAGCAGTACTTC. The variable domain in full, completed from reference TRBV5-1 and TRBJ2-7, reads KAGVTQTPRYLIKTRGQQVTLSCSPISGHRSVSWYQQTPGQGLQFLFEYFSETQRNKGNFPGRFSGRQFSNSRSEMNVSTLELGDSALYLCASSLTSGGTGGEQYFGPGTRLTVT.

The CDR3 loop is CASSQEDRLGTGSSYNSPLHF. CDR3 DNA sequence: TGTGCCAGCAGCCAAGAAGATCGCTTGGGGACAGGGAGCTCCTATAATTCACCCCTCCACTTT. The chain is built from TRBV4-2 and TRBJ1-6, with 9 bases lining up with TRBD1. The J segment lost 0 bases and the V segment lost 0 bases, leaving 12 bases of the junction unmatched. Germline V gene sequence: CDR1 LGHNA, CDR2 YNFKEQ. This CDR3 has 21 residues.

This CDR3 is CATKTSGGSSYNEQFF. In nucleotides, the CDR3 is TGTGCCACCAAGACTAGCGGGGGGTCATCCTACAATGAGCAGTTCTTC. The chain employs TRBV28 and TRBJ2-1; 13 bases fit TRBD2. The V segment lost 10 bases and the J segment 1 base; nucleotides outside the gene matches: 7. The CDR3 sequence is 16 residues long. CDR1 is MDHEN and CDR2 is SYDVKM in the germline V gene.

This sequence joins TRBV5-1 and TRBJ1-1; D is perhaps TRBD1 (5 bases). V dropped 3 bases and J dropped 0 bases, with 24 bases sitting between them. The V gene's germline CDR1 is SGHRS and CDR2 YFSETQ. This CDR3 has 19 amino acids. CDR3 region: CASSSLYDRTLSVNTEAFF. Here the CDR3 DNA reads TGCGCCAGCAGCTCACTGTACGACAGAACTTTATCCGTGAACACTGAAGCTTTCTTT.

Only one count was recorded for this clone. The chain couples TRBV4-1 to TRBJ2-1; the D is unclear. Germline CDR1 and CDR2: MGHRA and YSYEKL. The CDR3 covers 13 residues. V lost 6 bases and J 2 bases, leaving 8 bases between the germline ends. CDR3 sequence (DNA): TGCGCCAGCAGTTGGGCTACCTACAATGAGCAGTTCTTC. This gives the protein CASSWATYNEQFF.

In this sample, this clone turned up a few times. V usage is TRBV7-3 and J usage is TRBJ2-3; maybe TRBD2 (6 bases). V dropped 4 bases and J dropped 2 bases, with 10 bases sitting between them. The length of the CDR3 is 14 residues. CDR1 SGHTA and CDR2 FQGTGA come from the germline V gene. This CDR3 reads CASSYSGPTDTQYF. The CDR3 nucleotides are TGTGCCAGCAGCTACAGCGGGCCCACAGATACGCAGTATTTT.

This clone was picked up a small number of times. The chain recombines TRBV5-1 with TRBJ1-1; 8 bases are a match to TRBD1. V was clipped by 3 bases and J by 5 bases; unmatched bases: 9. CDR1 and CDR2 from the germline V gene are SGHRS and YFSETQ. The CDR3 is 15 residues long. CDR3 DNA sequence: TGCGCCAGCAGCTCCTCGACAGGGGAAACGACTGAAGCTTTCTTT. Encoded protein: CASSSSTGETTEAFF.

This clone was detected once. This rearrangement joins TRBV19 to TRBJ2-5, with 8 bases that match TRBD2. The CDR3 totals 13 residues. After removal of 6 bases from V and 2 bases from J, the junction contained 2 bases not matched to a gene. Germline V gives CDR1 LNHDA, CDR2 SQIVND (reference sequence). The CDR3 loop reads CASRASGQETQYF. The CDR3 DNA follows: TGTGCCAGTAGAGCTAGCGGGCAAGAGACCCAGTACTTC.

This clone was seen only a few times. The CDR3 coding sequence is TGTGCTGGAGGGCGTCAGGGGGCAGGAGGCTACACCTTC. Amino acids: CAGGRQGAGGYTF. The chain links TRBV30 to TRBJ1-2; 8 bases map to TRBD1. The CDR3 is 13 residues long. Per germline, CDR1 GTSNPN and CDR2 SVGIG (reference sequence).

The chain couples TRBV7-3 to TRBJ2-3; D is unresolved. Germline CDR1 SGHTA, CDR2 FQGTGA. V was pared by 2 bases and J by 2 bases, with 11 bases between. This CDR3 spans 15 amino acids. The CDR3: CASSLGRGITDTQYF. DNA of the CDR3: TGTGCCAGCAGCTTAGGCCGCGGAATCACAGATACGCAGTATTTT.

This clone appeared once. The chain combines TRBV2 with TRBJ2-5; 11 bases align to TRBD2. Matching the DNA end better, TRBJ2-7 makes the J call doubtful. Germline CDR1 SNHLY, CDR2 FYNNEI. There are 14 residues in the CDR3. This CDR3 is CASSTSGGRYEQYF. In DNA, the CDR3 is TGTGCCAGCAGTACTAGCGGGGGAAGGTACGAGCAGTACTTC.